The 3 T cell receptor beta chains presented below share a single source sample, sequenced in a study of CD8+CD57+ T cells in acquired aplastic anemia. CDR3 and TCR beta VDJ profiling relied on genomic DNA as the template. Via MiXCR, TCRdb re-called the reads, giving one row per CDR3 protein. The repertoire includes around 150,000 distinct CDR3 sequences, roughly 45% of them detected once, and about 1.1% sits in the top ten. Sample: sorted CD4+, CD8+, or CD8+CD57+ T cells (not recorded which) from PBMCs. These receptors were taken from a human donor in good health.

The chain combines TRBV18 with TRBJ2-7; D unresolved. Germline V gene sequence: CDR1 KGHSH, CDR2 LQKENI. The V and J ends lost 0 bases and 4 bases respectively, with 10 bases between them. The CDR3 has 14 residues. CDR3 amino acids: CASSPPMGTYEQYF. The CDR3 bases are TGTGCCAGCTCACCACCGATGGGTACGTACGAGCAGTACTTC. Drawing the rest from reference TRBV18 and TRBJ2-7, the complete variable domain is NAGVMQNPRHLVRRRGQEARLRCSPMKGHSHVYWYRQLPEEGLKFMVYLQKENIIDESGMPKERFSAEFPKEGPSILRIQQVVRGDSAAYFCASSPPMGTYEQYFGPGTRLTVT.

The chain carries TRBV29-1 and TRBJ2-3; 7 nucleotides align to TRBD2. Looked up from germline, CDR1 is SQVTM and CDR2 is ANQGSEA. This CDR3 is built from 14 residues. V was clipped by 4 bases and J by 8 bases; unmatched bases: 12. CDR3 loop: CSVGDLGGSGTQYF. Here the CDR3 DNA reads TGCAGCGTTGGGGACCTGGGGGGGTCAGGTACGCAGTATTTT.

Only a few counts were recorded for this clonotype. The genes are TRBV7-3 and TRBJ2-5; no definite D call. Trimming pared 0 bases from V and 0 bases from J, leaving 2 bases between. Germline values: CDR1 SGHTA, CDR2 FQGTGA. The CDR3 contains 13 residues. The CDR3 sequence is CASSLTYQETQYF. The CDR3 DNA reads as TGTGCCAGCAGCTTAACCTACCAAGAGACCCAGTACTTC.